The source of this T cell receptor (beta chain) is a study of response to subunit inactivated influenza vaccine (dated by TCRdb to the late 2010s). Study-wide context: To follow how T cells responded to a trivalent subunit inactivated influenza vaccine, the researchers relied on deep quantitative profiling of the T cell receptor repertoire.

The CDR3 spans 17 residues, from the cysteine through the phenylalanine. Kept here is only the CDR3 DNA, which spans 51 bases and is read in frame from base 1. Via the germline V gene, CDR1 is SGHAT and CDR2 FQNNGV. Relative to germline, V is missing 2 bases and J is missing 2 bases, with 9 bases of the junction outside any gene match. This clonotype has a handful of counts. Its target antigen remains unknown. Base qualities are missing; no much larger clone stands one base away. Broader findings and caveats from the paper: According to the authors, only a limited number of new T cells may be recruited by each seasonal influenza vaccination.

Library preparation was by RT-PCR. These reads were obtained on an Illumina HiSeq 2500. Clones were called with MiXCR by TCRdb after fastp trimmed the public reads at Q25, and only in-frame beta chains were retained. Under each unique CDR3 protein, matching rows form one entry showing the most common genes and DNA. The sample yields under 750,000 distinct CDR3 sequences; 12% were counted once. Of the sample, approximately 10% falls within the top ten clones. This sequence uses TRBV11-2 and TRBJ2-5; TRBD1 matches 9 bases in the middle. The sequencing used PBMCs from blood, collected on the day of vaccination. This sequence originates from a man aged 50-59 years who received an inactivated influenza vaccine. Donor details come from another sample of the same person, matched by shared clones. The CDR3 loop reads CASSLRATGGIQETQYF. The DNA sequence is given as TGTGCCAGCAGCTTACGTGCGACAGGGGGGATACAAGAGACCCAGTACTTC.